This T cell receptor beta chain was documented in a study of blood T cell repertoires in COVID-19. Study at large: Material from acute and convalescent COVID-19 was sourced from the United States, Italy and Spain. PBMCs, B-cell-depleted T cells, or T cells provided the cDNA or gDNA that made up the material.

In terms of age and location, participants ranged from roughly 18 to 100 years and lived in about two dozen US areas. Self-reported history from a screening survey and questionnaire set each donor's cohort. Using immunoSEQ multiplex PCR, the repertoire was profiled, and TCRdb retains in-frame clones only, with some absent. In the table there are about 230,000 clones, about 90% of which are singletons. Looked up from germline, CDR1 is LGHDT and CDR2 is YNNKEL (reference sequence). The CDR3 contains 16 residues. V was shortened by 7 bases and J by 4 bases, with 20 bases between the two germline ends. The sequenced material came from PBMCs or T cells enriched from blood (not recorded which). The TCR comes from a woman aged 25 to 39 with acute COVID-19. This chain links TRBV3-1 (or the pseudogene TRBV3-2) with TRBJ2-1; tentatively, D is TRBD1 (5 bases). CDR3 in DNA: TGTGCCAGCAACAATTCCCCGACAGAAGAATACAATGAGCAGTTCTTC. Translation gives CASNNSPTEEYNEQFF.